This TCR beta chain was identified in a study of early T cells in non-severe SARS-CoV-2 infection. General observations from the study: The VDJdb matching leaned toward anti-spike CD8 responses and overlooked private and CD4 specificities.

This clonotype was counted only a few times. Its target is not known. The CDR3 is 15 residues long. Germline-derived CDR1 and CDR2 are MNHEY and SVGAGI. Trimming left V 2 bases short and J 4 bases short, with 9 bases between. Tagging with unique molecular identifiers was applied to individual cDNA molecules. TCRdb called the 5' RACE reads again in MiXCR, with one record for every CDR3 protein. The top ten clones hold around 4.7% of a sample with approximately 73,000 distinct CDR3 sequences, approximately 10% of them seen once. The chain uses TRBV6-5 and TRBJ2-6; D remains unclear. The receptor was derived from an adult who was a healthcare worker with PCR-confirmed SARS-CoV-2 infection or an uninfected control (not recorded which). Sequenced input: whole blood. The CDR3, as DNA: TGTGCCAGCAGTTACAGGGTTTCAGGGGCCAACGTCCTGACTTTC. Translated, it gives CASSYRVSGANVLTF.